The present entry profiles one T cell receptor (beta chain) with its context. Its antigen remains unknown. V shed 5 bases and J 5 bases; nucleotides not matched to a gene: 8. Germline loops: CDR1 SQVTM, CDR2 ANQGSEA. The CDR3 runs to 13 residues. Template switching, a step in the protocol, added a universal primer site, and cDNA carried unique molecular identifiers. TCRdb reprocessed the 5' RACE reads via MiXCR and lists one record per CDR3 protein. In the table there are roughly 1,500,000 distinct CDR3 sequences, less than 35% of which are singletons. This entry belongs to a study of identical twins. Study results and caveats: Within beta out-of-frame sequences, the excess sharing observed between twins was weaker. Abundant beta clonotypes from cord blood had fewer insertions, unlike memory repertoires, which showed none.

The clonotype originates from a newborn girl in good health. The chain carries TRBV29-1 and TRBJ1-2; TRBD1 matches 7 bases. Material for sequencing was cord blood. The CDR3 loop reads CSVTRTGLYGYTF. The CDR3 DNA reads TGCAGCGTTACCCGGACAGGCCTTTATGGCTACACCTTC. Looking up the rest from reference TRBV29-1 and TRBJ1-2 gives the full variable domain: SAVISQKPSRDICQRGTSLTIQCQVDSQVTMMFWYRQQPGQSLTLIATANQGSEATYESGFVIDKFPISRPNLTFSTLTVSNMSPEDSSIYLCSVTRTGLYGYTFGSGTRLTVV.